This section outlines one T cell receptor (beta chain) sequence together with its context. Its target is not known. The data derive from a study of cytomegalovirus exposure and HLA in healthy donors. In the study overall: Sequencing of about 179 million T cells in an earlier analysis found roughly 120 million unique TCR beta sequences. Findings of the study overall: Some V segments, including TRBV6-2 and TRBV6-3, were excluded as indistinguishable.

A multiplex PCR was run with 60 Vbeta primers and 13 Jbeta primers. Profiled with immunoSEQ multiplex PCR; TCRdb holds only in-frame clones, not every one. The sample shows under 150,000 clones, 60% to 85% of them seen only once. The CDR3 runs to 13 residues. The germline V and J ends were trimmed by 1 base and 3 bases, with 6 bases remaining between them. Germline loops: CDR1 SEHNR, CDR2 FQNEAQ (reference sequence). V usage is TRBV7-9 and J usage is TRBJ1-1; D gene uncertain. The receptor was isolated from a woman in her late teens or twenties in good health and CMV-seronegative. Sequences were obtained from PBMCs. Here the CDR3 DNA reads TGTGCCAGCAGCTTAGGACTAGACACTGAAGCTTTCTTT. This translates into CASSLGLDTEAFF.